This T cell receptor (beta chain) stems from a study of blood T cell repertoires in COVID-19. Background on the study: Acute and convalescent COVID-19 samples came from the United States, Italy and Spain. In each case, the material was cDNA or gDNA derived from T cells, B-cell-depleted T cells, or PBMCs.

Recruited during active infection, patients (from Seattle) were subsequently followed longitudinally. Original analysis: Researchers report that nucleated cell counts were estimated from reference gene primer amplification. Method: immunoSEQ multiplex PCR; TCRdb's copy keeps in-frame clones and lacks some. That table is the source of V, J and clone size, and D and trimming were worked out from the DNA. The table lists about 230,000 clones, 80% to 90% of them singletons. The CDR3 has 15 residues. Germline CDR1 is SGHRS and CDR2 is YFSETQ. The germline V and J ends were trimmed by 4 bases and 0 bases, with 13 bases remaining between them.

The sequence was obtained from a man aged 50-59 years with COVID-19, enrolled during active disease. This chain joins TRBV5-1 and TRBJ1-1; perhaps TRBD1 as D (5 bases). The sample taken for sequencing was peripheral blood. CDR3: CASSTGAGVNTEAFF. CDR3 bases: TGCGCCAGCAGCACCGGAGCGGGGGTGAACACTGAAGCTTTCTTT.